The clone carrying this T cell receptor beta chain has more than one count but fewer than ten. The antigen is not known. PCR used 60 Vbeta primers and 13 Jbeta primers. Assay: immunoSEQ multiplex PCR; the TCRdb copy retains only in-frame clones and omits some. The table includes 100,000 to 150,000 clones, 75% to 85% detected once. This sample is part of a study of cytomegalovirus exposure and HLA in healthy donors. Study observations and caveats: According to a later analysis, donors in an Asian-associated ancestry cluster reportedly had fewer N-insertions than the roughly 670-donor mean. Later analysis revealed greater clonal expansion in HLA-associated TCR beta chains than in equally common others. A missense DCLRE1C variant was associated with V- and J-gene trimming of TCR beta chains in a later analysis, and an independent cohort replicated the association.

Each donor's status was that of a healthy bone marrow donor. Sequenced material: PBMCs. The clonotype was recovered from a man younger than 45 in good health and CMV-seropositive.

The CDR3 spells CASSRQGPNYGYTF. CDR3 DNA: TGTGCCAGTAGTAGACAGGGACCTAACTATGGCTACACCTTC. The rearrangement joins TRBV19 to TRBJ1-2; 7 positions match TRBD1. CDR3 size: 14 residues. V lost 4 bases and J lost 0; bases outside the gene matches: 2. CDR1 is LNHDA and CDR2 is SQIVND in the germline V gene (reference sequence).